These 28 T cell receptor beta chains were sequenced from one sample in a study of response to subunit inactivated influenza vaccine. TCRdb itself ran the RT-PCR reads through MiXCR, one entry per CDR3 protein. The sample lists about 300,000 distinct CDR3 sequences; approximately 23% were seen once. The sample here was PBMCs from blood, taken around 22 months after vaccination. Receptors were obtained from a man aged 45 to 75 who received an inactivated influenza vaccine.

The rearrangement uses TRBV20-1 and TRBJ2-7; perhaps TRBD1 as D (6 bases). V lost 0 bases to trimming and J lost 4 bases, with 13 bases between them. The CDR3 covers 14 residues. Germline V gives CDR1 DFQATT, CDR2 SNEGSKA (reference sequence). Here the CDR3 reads CSARDLDRNYEQYF. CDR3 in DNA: TGCAGTGCTAGAGATCTTGACAGGAATTACGAGCAGTACTTC.

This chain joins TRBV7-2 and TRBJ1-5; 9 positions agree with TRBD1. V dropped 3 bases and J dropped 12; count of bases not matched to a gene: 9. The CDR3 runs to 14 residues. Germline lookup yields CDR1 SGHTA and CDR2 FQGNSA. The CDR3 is CASSLGQGGGNQHF. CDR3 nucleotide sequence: TGTGCCAGCAGCTTGGGACAGGGAGGGGGCAACCAGCATTTT.

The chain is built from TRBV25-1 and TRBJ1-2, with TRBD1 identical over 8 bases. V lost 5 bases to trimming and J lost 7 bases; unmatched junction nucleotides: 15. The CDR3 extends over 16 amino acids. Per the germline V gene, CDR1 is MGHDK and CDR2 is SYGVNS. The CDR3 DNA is TGTGCCAGCAGTAATCGAAAAGGACAGGGAGATCTTGGCTACACCTTC. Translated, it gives CASSNRKGQGDLGYTF.

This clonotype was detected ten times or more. The CDR3 region is CASSLSRGNYGYTF. The CDR3 nucleotides are TGTGCCAGCAGTTTATCGAGAGGGAACTATGGCTACACCTTC. This chain links TRBV28 with TRBJ1-2; D gene unclear. V was clipped by 1 base and J by 2 bases, with 8 bases between them. Germline CDR1 and CDR2: MDHEN and SYDVKM. The CDR3 spans 14 residues.

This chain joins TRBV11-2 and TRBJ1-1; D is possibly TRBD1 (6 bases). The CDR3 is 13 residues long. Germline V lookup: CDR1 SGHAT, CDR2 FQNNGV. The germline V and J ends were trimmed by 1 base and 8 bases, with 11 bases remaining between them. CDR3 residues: CASSLGQAAEAFF. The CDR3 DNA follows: TGTGCCAGCAGCTTAGGACAGGCGGCCGAAGCTTTCTTT.

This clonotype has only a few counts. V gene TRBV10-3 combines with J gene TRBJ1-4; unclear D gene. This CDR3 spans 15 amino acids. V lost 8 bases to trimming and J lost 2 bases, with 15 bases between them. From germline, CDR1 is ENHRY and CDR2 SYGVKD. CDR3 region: CAICPSRDTNEKLFF. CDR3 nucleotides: TGTGCCATCTGTCCGTCCAGAGACACTAATGAAAAACTGTTTTTT.

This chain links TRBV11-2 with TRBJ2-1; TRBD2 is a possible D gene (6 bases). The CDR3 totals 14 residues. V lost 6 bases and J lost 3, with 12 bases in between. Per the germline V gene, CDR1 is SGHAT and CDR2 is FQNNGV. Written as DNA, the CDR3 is TGTGCCAGCAGTCTAGAGCGGGTCTACAATGAGCAGTTCTTC. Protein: CASSLERVYNEQFF.

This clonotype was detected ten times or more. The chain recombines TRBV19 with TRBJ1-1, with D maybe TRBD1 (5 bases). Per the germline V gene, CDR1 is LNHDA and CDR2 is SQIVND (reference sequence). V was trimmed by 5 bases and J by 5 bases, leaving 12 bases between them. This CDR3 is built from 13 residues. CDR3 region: CASSQGAKTEAFF. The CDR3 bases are TGTGCCAGTAGTCAAGGGGCCAAAACTGAAGCTTTCTTT. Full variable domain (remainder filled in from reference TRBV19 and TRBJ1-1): DGGITQSPKYLFRKEGQNVTLSCEQNLNHDAMYWYRQDPGQGLRLIYYSQIVNDFQKGDIAEGYSVSREKKESFPLTVTSAQKNPTAFYLCASSQGAKTEAFFGQGTRLTVV.

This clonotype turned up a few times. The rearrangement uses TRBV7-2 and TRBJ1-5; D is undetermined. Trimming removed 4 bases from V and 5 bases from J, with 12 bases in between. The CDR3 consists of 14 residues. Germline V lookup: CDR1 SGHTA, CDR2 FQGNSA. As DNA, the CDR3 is TGTGCCAGCAGCTCTCCAGGCCCTTATCAGCCCCAGCATTTT. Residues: CASSSPGPYQPQHF.

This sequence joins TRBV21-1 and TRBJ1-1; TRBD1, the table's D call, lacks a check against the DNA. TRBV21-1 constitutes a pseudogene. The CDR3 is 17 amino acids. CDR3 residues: CASSKTVRTGLNTEAFF. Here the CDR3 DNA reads TGTGCCAGCAGCAAAACTGTAAGGACAGGACTGAACACTGAAGCTTTCTTT.

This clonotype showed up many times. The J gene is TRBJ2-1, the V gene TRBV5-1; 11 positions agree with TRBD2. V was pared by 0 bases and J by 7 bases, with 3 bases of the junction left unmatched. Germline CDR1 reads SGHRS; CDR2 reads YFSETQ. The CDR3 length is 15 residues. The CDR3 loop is CASSLELAGANEQFF. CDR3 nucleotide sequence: TGCGCCAGCAGCTTGGAACTAGCGGGGGCGAATGAGCAGTTCTTC. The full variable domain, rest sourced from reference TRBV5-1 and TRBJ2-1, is KAGVTQTPRYLIKTRGQQVTLSCSPISGHRSVSWYQQTPGQGLQFLFEYFSETQRNKGNFPGRFSGRQFSNSRSEMNVSTLELGDSALYLCASSLELAGANEQFFGPGTRLTVL.

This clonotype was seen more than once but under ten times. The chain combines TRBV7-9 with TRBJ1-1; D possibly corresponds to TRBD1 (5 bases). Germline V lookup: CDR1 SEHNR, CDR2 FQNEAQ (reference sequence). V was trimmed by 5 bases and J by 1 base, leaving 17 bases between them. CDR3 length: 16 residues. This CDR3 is CASSPPGGARNTEAFF. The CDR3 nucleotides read TGTGCCAGCAGCCCCCCCGGAGGGGCTCGGAACACTGAAGCTTTCTTT.

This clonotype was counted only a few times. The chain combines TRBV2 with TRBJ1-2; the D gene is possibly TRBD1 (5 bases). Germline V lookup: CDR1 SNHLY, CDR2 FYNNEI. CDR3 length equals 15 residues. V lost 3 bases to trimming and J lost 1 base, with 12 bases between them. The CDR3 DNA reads TGTGCCAGCAGTGATCGGCTGGGGCGTAACTATGGCTACACCTTC. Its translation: CASSDRLGRNYGYTF.

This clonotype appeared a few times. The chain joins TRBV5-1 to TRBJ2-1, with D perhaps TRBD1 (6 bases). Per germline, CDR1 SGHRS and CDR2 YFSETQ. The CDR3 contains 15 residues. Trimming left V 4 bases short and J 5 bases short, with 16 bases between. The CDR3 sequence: CASSEGDKYDNEQFF. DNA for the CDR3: TGCGCCAGCAGCGAGGGGGACAAGTATGACAATGAGCAGTTCTTC.

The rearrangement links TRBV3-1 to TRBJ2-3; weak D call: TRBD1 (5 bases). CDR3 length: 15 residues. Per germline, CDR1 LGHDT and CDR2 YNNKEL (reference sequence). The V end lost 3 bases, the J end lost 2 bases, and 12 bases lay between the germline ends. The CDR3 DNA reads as TGTGCCAGCAGCCATGAAGACAGACACACAGATACGCAGTATTTT. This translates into CASSHEDRHTDTQYF.

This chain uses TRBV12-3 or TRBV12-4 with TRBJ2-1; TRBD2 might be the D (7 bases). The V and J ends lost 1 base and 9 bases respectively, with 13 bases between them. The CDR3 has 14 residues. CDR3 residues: CASSLGGGPGEQFF. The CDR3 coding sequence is TGTGCCAGCAGTTTAGGGGGGGGGCCGGGTGAGCAGTTCTTC.

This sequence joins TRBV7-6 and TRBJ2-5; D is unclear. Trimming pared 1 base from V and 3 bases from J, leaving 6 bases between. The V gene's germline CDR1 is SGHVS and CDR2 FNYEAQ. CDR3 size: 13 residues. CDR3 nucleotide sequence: TGTGCCAGCAGCTTAGTCAGGAAAGAGACCCAGTACTTC. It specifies CASSLVRKETQYF. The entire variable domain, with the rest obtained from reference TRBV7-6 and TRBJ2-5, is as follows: GAGVSQSPRYKVTKRGQDVALRCDPISGHVSLYWYRQALGQGPEFLTYFNYEAQQDKSGLPNDRFSAERPEGSISTLTIQRTEQRDSAMYRCASSLVRKETQYFGPGTRLLVL.

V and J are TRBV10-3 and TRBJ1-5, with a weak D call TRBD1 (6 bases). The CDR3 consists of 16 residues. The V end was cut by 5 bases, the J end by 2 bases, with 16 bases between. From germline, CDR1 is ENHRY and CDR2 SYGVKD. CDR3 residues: CAISPGGGGGNQPQHF. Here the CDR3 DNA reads TGTGCCATCAGTCCGGGGGGGGGCGGCGGCAATCAGCCCCAGCATTTT.

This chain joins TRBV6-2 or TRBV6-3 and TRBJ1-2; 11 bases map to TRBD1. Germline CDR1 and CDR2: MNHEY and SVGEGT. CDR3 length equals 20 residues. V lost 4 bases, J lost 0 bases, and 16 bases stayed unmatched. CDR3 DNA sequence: TGTGCCAGCAGTTCGGGACAGGGGGGGTCTATCCCCTTAGCTAACTATGGCTACACCTTC. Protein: CASSSGQGGSIPLANYGYTF.

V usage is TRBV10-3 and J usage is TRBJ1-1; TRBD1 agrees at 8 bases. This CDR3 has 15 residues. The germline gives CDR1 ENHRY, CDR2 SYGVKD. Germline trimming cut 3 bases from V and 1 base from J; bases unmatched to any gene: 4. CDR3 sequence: CAISDDRGKNTEAFF. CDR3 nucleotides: TGTGCCATCAGTGATGACAGGGGCAAGAACACTGAAGCTTTCTTT.

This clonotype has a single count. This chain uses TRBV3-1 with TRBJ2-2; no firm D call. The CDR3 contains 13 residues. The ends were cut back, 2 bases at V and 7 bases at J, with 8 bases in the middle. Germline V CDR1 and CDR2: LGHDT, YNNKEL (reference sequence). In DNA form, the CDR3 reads TGTGCCAGCAGCCAACTTGACAACGGGGAGCTGTTTTTT. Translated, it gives CASSQLDNGELFF.

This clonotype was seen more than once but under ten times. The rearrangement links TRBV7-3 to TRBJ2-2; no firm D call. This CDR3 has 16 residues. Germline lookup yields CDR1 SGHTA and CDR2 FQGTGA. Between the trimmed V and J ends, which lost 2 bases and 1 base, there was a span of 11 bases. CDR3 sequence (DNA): TGTGCCAGCAGCTTAGGTGCTGGGATGAACACCGGGGAGCTGTTTTTT. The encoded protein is CASSLGAGMNTGELFF.

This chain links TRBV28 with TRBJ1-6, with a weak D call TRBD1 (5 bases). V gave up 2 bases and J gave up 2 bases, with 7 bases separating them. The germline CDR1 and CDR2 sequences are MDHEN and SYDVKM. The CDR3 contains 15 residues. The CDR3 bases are TGTGCCAGCAGTTTAGGGGCAGCCTATAATTCACCCCTCCACTTT. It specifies CASSLGAAYNSPLHF.

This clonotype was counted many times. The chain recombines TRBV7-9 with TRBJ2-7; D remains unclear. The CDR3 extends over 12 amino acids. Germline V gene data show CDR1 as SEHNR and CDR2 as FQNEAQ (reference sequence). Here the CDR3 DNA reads TGTGCATCGCAGCGCTTGGGCTACGAGCAGTACTTC. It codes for CASQRLGYEQYF.

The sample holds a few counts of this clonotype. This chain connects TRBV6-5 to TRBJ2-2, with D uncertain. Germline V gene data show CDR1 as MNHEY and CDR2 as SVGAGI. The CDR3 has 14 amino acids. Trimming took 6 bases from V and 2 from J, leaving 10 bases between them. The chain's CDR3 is CASRYRLNTGELFF. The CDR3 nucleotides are TGTGCCAGCAGATATAGACTCAACACCGGGGAGCTGTTTTTT.

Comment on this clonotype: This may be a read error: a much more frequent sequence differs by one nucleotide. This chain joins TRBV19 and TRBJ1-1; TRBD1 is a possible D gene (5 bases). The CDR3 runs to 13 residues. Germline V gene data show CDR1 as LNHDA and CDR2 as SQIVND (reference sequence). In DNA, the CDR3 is TGTGCCAGTAGTCTTCAGGGAGACACTGAAGCTTTATTT. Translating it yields CASSLQGDTEALF.

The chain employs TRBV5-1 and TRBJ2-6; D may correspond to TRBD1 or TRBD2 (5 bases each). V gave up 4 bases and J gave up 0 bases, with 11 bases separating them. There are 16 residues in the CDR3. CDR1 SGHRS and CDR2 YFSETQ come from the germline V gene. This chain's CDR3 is CASSRDPGSGANVLTF. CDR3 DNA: TGCGCCAGCAGCCGGGACCCCGGCTCTGGGGCCAACGTCCTGACTTTC.

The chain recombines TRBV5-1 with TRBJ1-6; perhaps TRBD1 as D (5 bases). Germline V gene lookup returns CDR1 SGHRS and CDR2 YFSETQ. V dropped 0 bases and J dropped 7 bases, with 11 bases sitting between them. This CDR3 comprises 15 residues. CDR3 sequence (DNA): TGCGCCAGCAGCTTGGGGGGGGAAGGCAATTCACCCCTCCACTTT. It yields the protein CASSLGGEGNSPLHF.